A single T cell receptor beta chain is shown here with its context. Within the sample, other DNA sequences also encode this same CDR3. The data were taken from a study of blood T cell repertoires in COVID-19. The protocol was immunoSEQ multiplex PCR, while the TCRdb copy is restricted to in-frame clones and leaves out a portion. The sample comprises about 140,000 clones, more than 60% of which are singletons, and around 13% rests with the top ten. In germline, CDR1 is SGHTA, CDR2 FQGNSA. V shed 8 bases and J shed 2 bases, with 12 bases lying between them. The length of the CDR3 is 13 residues. This clonotype originated in a man at least 80 years old with acute or convalescent COVID-19. Sequencing was carried out using peripheral blood. The rearrangement uses TRBV7-2 and TRBJ2-5, with no clear D. CDR3 nucleotide sequence: TGTGCCAGCTCGCGGTTGGATCAAGAGACCCAGTACTTC. It encodes CASSRLDQETQYF.